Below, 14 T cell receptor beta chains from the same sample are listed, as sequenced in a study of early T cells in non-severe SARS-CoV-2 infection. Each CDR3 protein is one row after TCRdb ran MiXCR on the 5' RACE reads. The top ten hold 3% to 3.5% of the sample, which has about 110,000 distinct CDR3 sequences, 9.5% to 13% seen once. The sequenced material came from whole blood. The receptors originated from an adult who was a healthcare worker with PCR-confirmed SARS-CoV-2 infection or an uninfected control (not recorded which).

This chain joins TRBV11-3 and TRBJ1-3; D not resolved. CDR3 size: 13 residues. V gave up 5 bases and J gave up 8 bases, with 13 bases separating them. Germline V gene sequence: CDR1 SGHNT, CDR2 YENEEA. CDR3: CASSHSIRDTIYF. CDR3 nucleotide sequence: TGTGCCAGCAGCCATTCCATACGGGACACCATATATTTT.

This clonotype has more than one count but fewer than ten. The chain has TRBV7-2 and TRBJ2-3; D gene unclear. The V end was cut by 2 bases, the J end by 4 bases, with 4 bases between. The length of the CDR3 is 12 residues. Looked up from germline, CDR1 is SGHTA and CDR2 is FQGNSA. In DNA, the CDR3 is TGTGCCAGCAGCTTAAGTCCAGATACGCAGTATTTT. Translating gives CASSLSPDTQYF.

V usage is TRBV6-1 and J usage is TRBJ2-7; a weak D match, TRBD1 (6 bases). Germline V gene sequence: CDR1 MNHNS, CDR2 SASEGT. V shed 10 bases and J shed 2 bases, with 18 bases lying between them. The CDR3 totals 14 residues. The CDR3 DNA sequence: TGTGCCACGACCTACACAGGGACACCCTACGAGCAGTACTTC. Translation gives CATTYTGTPYEQYF.

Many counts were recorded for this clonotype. The CDR3 bases are TGTGCCACCAGCTCCTCTCCCCTATTGGGCACTGAAGCTTTCTTT. This translates into CATSSSPLLGTEAFF. This chain connects TRBV15 to TRBJ1-1, with unresolved D. Germline V gene data show CDR1 as LNHNV and CDR2 as YYDKDF (reference sequence). The CDR3 runs 15 residues. V shed 5 bases and J shed 4 bases, with 17 bases lying between them.

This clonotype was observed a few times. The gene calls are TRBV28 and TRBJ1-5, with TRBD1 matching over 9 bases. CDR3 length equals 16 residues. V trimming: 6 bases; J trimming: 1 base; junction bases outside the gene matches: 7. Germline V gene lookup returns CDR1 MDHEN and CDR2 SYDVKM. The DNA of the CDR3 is TGTGCCAGCAGCCCACATACAGGGGGCAGCAATCAGCCCCAGCATTTT. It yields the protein CASSPHTGGSNQPQHF.

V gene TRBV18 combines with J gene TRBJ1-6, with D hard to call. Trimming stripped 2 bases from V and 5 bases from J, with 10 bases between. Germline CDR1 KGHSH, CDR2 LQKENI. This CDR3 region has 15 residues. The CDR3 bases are TGTGCCAGCTCACCAGAGGGCCCAGATAATTCACCCCTCCACTTT. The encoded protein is CASSPEGPDNSPLHF.

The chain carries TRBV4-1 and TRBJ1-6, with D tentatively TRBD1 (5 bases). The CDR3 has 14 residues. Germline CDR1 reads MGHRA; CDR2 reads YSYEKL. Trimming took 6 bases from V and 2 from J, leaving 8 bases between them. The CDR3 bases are TGCGCCAGCAGGGCGGGGGCCTATAATTCACCCCTCCACTTT. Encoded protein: CASRAGAYNSPLHF.

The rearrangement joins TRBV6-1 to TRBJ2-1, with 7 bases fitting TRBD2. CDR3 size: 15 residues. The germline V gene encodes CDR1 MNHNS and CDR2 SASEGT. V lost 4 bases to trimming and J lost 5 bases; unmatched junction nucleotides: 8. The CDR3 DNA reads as TGTGCCAGCAGTGCCCGACTAGCCGAAAACAATGAGCAGTTCTTC. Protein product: CASSARLAENNEQFF.

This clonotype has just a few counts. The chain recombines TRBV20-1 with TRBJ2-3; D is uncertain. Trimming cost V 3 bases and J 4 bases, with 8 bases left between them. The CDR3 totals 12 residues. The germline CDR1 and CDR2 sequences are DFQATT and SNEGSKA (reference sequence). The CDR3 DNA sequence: TGCAGTGCTAGTGAGGCCTCAGATACGCAGTATTTT. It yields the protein CSASEASDTQYF.

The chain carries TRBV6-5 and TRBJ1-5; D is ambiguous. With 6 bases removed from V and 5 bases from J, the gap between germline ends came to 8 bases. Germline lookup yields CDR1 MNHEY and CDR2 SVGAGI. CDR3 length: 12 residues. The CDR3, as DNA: TGTGCCAGCAGGGACCCAGATCAGCCCCAGCATTTT. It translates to CASRDPDQPQHF.

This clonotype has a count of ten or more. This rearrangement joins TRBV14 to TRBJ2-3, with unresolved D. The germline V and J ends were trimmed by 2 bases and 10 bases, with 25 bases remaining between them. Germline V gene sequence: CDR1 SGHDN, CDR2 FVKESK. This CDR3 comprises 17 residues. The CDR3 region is CASSQWATSTTPGAQYF. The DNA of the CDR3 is TGTGCCAGCAGCCAATGGGCAACCTCGACGACGCCCGGCGCGCAGTATTTT.

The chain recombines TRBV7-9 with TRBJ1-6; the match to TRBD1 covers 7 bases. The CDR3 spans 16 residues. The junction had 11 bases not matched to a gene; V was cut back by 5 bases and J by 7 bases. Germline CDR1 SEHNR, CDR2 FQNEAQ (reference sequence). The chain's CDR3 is CASSLTRAGGNSPLHF. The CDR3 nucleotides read TGTGCCAGCAGCCTAACCCGGGCAGGGGGGAATTCACCCCTCCACTTT.

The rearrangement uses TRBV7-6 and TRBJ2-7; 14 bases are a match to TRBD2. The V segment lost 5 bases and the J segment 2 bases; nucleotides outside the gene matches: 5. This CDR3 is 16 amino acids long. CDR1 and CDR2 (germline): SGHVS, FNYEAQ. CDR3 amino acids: CASSLGLAGGPYEQYF. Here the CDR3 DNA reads TGTGCCAGCAGCCTTGGACTAGCGGGAGGACCCTACGAGCAGTACTTC.

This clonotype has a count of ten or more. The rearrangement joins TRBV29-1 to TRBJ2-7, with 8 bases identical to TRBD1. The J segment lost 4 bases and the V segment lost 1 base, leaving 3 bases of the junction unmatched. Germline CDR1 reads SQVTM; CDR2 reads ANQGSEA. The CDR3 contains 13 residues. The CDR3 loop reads CSVEGDRIYEQYF. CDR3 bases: TGCAGCGTTGAAGGGGACAGGATTTACGAGCAGTACTTC.